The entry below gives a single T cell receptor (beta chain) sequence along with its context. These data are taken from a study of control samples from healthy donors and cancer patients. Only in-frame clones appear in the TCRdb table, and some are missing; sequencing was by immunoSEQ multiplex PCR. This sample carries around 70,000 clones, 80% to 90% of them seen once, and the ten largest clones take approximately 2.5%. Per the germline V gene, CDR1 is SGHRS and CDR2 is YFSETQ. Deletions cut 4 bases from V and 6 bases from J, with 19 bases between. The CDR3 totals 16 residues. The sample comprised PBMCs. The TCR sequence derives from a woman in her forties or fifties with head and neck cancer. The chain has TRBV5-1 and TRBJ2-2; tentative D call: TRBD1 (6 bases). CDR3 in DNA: TGCGCCAGCAGCGCAAGACAGGACTCAGTAGCCGGGGAGCTGTTTTTT. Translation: CASSARQDSVAGELFF. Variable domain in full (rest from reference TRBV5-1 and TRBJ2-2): KAGVTQTPRYLIKTRGQQVTLSCSPISGHRSVSWYQQTPGQGLQFLFEYFSETQRNKGNFPGRFSGRQFSNSRSEMNVSTLELGDSALYLCASSARQDSVAGELFFGEGSRLTVL.